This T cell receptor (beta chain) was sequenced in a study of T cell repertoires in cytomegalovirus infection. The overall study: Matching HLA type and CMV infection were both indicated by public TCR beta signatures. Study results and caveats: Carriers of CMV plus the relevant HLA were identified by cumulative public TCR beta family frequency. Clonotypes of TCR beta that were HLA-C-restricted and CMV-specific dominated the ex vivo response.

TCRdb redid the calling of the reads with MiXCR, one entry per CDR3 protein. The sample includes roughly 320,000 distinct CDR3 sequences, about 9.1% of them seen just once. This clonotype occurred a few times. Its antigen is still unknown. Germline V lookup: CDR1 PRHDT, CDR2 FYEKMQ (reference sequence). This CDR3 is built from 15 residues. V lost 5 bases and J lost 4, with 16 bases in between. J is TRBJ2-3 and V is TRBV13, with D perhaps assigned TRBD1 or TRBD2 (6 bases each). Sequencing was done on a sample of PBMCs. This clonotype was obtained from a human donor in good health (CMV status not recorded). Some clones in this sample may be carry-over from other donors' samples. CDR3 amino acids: CASSALGGPADTQYF. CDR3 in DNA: TGTGCCAGCAGCGCTCTCGGGGGCCCCGCAGATACGCAGTATTTT. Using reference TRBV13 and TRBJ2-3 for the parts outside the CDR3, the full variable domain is AAGVIQSPRHLIKEKRETATLKCYPIPRHDTVYWYQQGPGQDPQFLISFYEKMQSDKGSIPDRFSAQQFSDYHSELNMSSLELGDSALYFCASSALGGPADTQYFGPGTRLTVL.